These T cell receptor beta chains were read from a single sample in a study of chemoradiotherapy in HPV16-positive cancers. The data were produced by immunoSEQ multiplex PCR, yet TCRdb's version contains in-frame clones alone and is incomplete. The sample lists over 5,000 clones, around 78% occurring once. Sample collection occurred from a patient who underwent chemoradiotherapy. The source is a human donor with HPV-associated anogenital cancer. Each CDR3 is given with its conserved first and last residue. The D gene is left open where the match is weak. Expanded clones are given a class, and other clones once, few, many or no size at all.

J: TRBJ2-7; V: TRBV6-1; size: NA; D: NA; CDR3: CASSEGQHYEQYF; DNA: TGTGCCAGCAGTGAGGGGCAGCACTACGAGCAGTACTTC
J: TRBJ1-2; V: TRBV6-6; size: NA; D: NA; CDR3: CASRDRTALTYGYTF; DNA: TGTGCCAGCAGAGACCGGACAGCCCTTACGTATGGCTACACCTTC
J: TRBJ2-5; V: TRBV7-2; size: NA; D: NA; CDR3: CASSSVGAGYETQYF; DNA: TGTGCCAGCAGCTCAGTAGGGGCAGGTTATGAGACCCAGTACTTC
J: TRBJ2-7; V: TRBV19; size: NA; D: TRBD1; CDR3: CASSGGGQTYF; DNA: TGTGCCAGTTCCGGTGGGGGACAGACATACTTC
J: TRBJ2-1; V: TRBV10-3; size: NA; D: TRBD2; CDR3: CAITPAGGPANEQFF; DNA: TGTGCCATCACCCCTGCGGGGGGGCCGGCCAATGAGCAGTTCTTC
J: TRBJ2-5; V: TRBV6-6; size: NA; D: TRBD2; CDR3: CASSYRAGGQETQYF; DNA: TGTGCCAGCAGTTACCGAGCGGGAGGGCAAGAGACCCAGTACTTC
J: TRBJ1-4; V: TRBV18; size: NA; D: NA; CDR3: CASSPDATNEKLFF; DNA: TGTGCCAGCTCACCGGATGCAACTAATGAAAAACTGTTTTTT
J: TRBJ2-7; V: TRBV15; size: NA; D: TRBD1; CDR3: CATSRGQGGQQYF; DNA: TGTGCCACCAGCAGAGGACAGGGTGGGCAGCAGTACTTC
J: TRBJ1-2; V: TRBV4-1; size: once; D: NA; CDR3: CASSREQGVSYGYTF; DNA: TGCGCCAGCAGCCGCGAACAGGGAGTGAGCTATGGCTACACCTTC
J: TRBJ1-1; V: TRBV2; size: NA; D: NA; CDR3: CASGSANTEAFF; DNA: TGTGCCAGCGGGTCCGCGAACACTGAAGCTTTCTTT
J: TRBJ2-3; V: TRBV5-5; size: NA; D: NA; CDR3: CASSLGGYTDTQYF; DNA: TGTGCCAGCAGCTTGGGGGGATACACAGATACGCAGTATTTT
J: TRBJ1-6; V: TRBV5-1; size: NA; D: NA; CDR3: CASRRTEDSPLHF; DNA: TGCGCCAGCAGGAGGACGGAAGATTCACCCCTCCACTTT
J: TRBJ2-1; V: TRBV27; size: few; D: TRBD2; CDR3: CASSFLAGYNEQFF; DNA: TGTGCCAGCAGTTTTCTAGCGGGCTACAATGAGCAGTTCTTC
J: TRBJ2-2; V: TRBV2; size: once; D: NA; CDR3: CASSESWTGELFF; DNA: TGTGCCAGCAGTGAAAGTTGGACCGGGGAGCTGTTTTTT
J: TRBJ1-2; V: TRBV10-3; size: NA; D: NA; CDR3: CATYDRLYGYTF; DNA: TGTGCCACCTACGACAGGCTCTATGGCTACACCTTC
J: TRBJ2-5; V: TRBV12-5; size: NA; D: NA; CDR3: CASGLGGFQETQYF; DNA: TGTGCTAGTGGTTTAGGGGGGTTTCAAGAGACCCAGTACTTC
J: TRBJ1-3; V: TRBV4-2; size: NA; D: NA; CDR3: CASSQDPGQGANTIYF; DNA: TGTGCCAGCAGCCAAGATCCCGGGCAGGGAGCAAACACCATATATTTT
J: TRBJ1-1; V: TRBV20-1; size: NA; D: NA; CDR3: CSARQVEAFF; DNA: TGCAGTGCTAGACAGGTTGAAGCTTTCTTT
J: TRBJ2-7; V: TRBV19; size: NA; D: TRBD2; CDR3: CASSIEASGSGYEQYF; DNA: TGTGCCAGTAGTATAGAAGCTAGCGGGAGTGGTTACGAGCAGTACTTC
J: TRBJ2-3; V: TRBV20-1; size: NA; D: NA; CDR3: CSANLGDTQYF; DNA: TGCAGTGCTAACCTGGGAGATACGCAGTATTTT
J: TRBJ2-5; V: TRBV27; size: NA; D: NA; CDR3: CASRITGQETQYF; DNA: TGTGCCAGCAGGATAACAGGACAAGAGACCCAGTACTTC
J: TRBJ1-5; V: TRBV11-2; size: NA; D: NA; CDR3: CASSLGQYSNQPQHF; DNA: TGTGCCAGCAGCTTAGGACAATATAGCAATCAGCCCCAGCATTTT
J: TRBJ1-1; V: TRBV29-1; size: NA; D: NA; CDR3: CSVEDWAMNTEAFF; DNA: TGCAGCGTTGAAGATTGGGCTATGAACACTGAAGCTTTCTTT
J: TRBJ2-4; V: TRBV4-1; size: NA; D: NA; CDR3: CASSQGLVLGNIQYF; DNA: TGCGCCAGCAGCCAAGGATTGGTTCTAGGGAACATTCAGTACTTC
J: TRBJ2-7; V: TRBV2; size: NA; D: TRBD1; CDR3: CASRVGQIYEQYF; DNA: TGTGCCAGCAGGGTGGGACAGATTTACGAGCAGTACTTC
J: TRBJ1-1; V: TRBV5-1; size: NA; D: NA; CDR3: CASSFSSENTEAFF; DNA: TGCGCCAGCAGCTTTTCATCAGAGAACACTGAAGCTTTCTTT
J: TRBJ2-7; V: TRBV5-6; size: NA; D: TRBD1; CDR3: CASSNFGTGGGYEQYF; DNA: TGTGCCAGCAGCAATTTTGGGACAGGGGGTGGATACGAGCAGTACTTC
J: TRBJ2-7; V: TRBV2; size: once; D: TRBD2; CDR3: CASRLGGSSGSNNEQYF; DNA: TGTGCCAGCAGACTAGGGGGATCTAGCGGGAGTAACAACGAGCAGTACTTC
J: TRBJ2-1; V: TRBV25-1; size: NA; D: TRBD1; CDR3: CASSDPGDRASRYEQFF; DNA: TGTGCCAGCAGTGACCCCGGGGACAGGGCTTCGCGGTATGAGCAGTTCTTC
J: TRBJ1-5; V: TRBV27; size: few; D: NA; CDR3: CASSPGGLKSNQPQHF; DNA: TGTGCCAGCAGCCCCGGGGGGCTAAAGAGCAATCAGCCCCAGCATTTT
J: TRBJ2-6; V: TRBV4-3; size: NA; D: NA; CDR3: CASSQERNTRGSGANVLTF; DNA: TGCGCCAGCAGCCAAGAACGTAACACGAGGGGCTCTGGGGCCAACGTCCTGACTTTC
J: TRBJ1-1; V: TRBV9; size: few; D: NA; CDR3: CASSADGSNTEAFF; DNA: TGTGCCAGCAGCGCGGACGGATCGAACACTGAAGCTTTCTTT